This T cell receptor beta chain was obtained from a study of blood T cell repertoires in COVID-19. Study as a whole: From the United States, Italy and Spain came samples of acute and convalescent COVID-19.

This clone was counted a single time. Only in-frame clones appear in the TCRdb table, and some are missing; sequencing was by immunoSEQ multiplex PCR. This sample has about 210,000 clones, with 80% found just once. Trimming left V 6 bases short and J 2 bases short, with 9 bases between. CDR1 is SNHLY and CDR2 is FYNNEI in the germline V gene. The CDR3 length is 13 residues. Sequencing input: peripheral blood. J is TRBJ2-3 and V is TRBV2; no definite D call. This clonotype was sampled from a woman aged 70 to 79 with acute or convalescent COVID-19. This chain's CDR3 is CASRSVNTDTQYF. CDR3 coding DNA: TGTGCCAGCAGATCAGTGAACACAGATACGCAGTATTTT.